The 27 T cell receptor beta chains listed next were all sequenced from one sample in a study of shared clonotypes between healthy human individuals. Using immunoSEQ multiplex PCR, the repertoire was profiled, and TCRdb retains in-frame clones only, with some absent. The data hold around 990,000 clones, with approximately 80% observed a single time. The sequenced material came from memory CD4+ T cells from PBMCs. Stated subset: CD45RA-negative fraction. These TCRs come from a man aged 18-30 years in good health. Some clones in this sample may be carry-over from other donors' samples.

Worth noting for this clone: One junction end disagrees with the germline gene, perhaps due to a read error. The gene calls are TRBV10-3 and TRBJ2-3; TRBD2 aligns across 8 bases. The germline CDR1 and CDR2 sequences are ENHRY and SYGVKD. The CDR3 sequence is 16 residues long. The CDR3 here is CAISPTTAGGTDTQYF. The CDR3 DNA reads as TGTGCCATCAGCCCGACTACGGCGGGAGGCACCGATACGCAGTATTTT.

The genes are TRBV27 and TRBJ1-2, with unresolved D. The length of the CDR3 is 14 residues. From germline, CDR1 is MNHEY and CDR2 SMNVEV (reference sequence). The V end lost 3 bases, the J end lost 3 bases, and 11 bases lay between the germline ends. The CDR3 DNA is TGTGCCAGCAGTTTTTCTGGGTTTTACTATGGCTACACCTTC. Translating it yields CASSFSGFYYGYTF.

The V call is TRBV10-1, the J call TRBJ2-3; D is perhaps TRBD2 (5 bases). The germline V and J ends were trimmed by 3 bases and 5 bases, with 15 bases remaining between them. Germline CDR1 reads WNHNN; CDR2 reads SYGVQD (reference sequence). CDR3 length: 15 residues. Here the CDR3 DNA reads TGCGCCAGCAGTGACGATGGGCGGGCCGAAGATACGCAGTATTTT. It yields the protein CASSDDGRAEDTQYF.

This clone was found many times. The chain links TRBV2 to TRBJ2-1; 12 positions agree with TRBD2. CDR3 length equals 16 residues. Germline values: CDR1 SNHLY, CDR2 FYNNEI. V shed 0 bases and J 6 bases; nucleotides not matched to a gene: 3. The DNA of the CDR3 is TGTGCCAGCAGTGAAGCCCGACTAGCGGGAGTCAATGAGCAGTTCTTC. Translated, it gives CASSEARLAGVNEQFF.

The chain links TRBV10-3 to TRBJ2-7, with D maybe TRBD2 (5 bases). Trimming pared 6 bases from V and 4 bases from J, leaving 22 bases between. Per the germline V gene, CDR1 is ENHRY and CDR2 is SYGVKD. This CDR3 has 16 residues. This chain's CDR3 is CAIRTLEGEIEYEQYF. The CDR3 nucleotides read TGTGCCATCAGGACCCTTGAGGGAGAGATAGAATACGAGCAGTACTTC.

The table lists this clone with a few counts. The chain couples TRBV30 to TRBJ1-1; no firm D call. V lost 3 bases to trimming and J lost 0 bases, with 14 bases between them. Germline assignment: CDR1 GTSNPN and CDR2 SVGIG (reference sequence). The CDR3 extends over 15 amino acids. The CDR3: CAWRDYSHMNTEAFF. The DNA for the CDR3 is TGTGCCTGGAGAGACTACAGTCACATGAACACTGAAGCTTTCTTT.

The rearrangement links TRBV29-1 to TRBJ1-2; the D gene is possibly TRBD1 (6 bases). Per the germline V gene, CDR1 is SQVTM and CDR2 is ANQGSEA. The CDR3 extends over 15 amino acids. The ends were cut back, 0 bases at V and 0 bases at J, with 11 bases in the middle. The CDR3 sequence is CSVEEGRGSNYGYTF. The CDR3 region has the DNA TGCAGCGTTGAAGAGGGCAGGGGTTCTAACTATGGCTACACCTTC. Full variable domain (remainder filled in from reference TRBV29-1 and TRBJ1-2): SAVISQKPSRDICQRGTSLTIQCQVDSQVTMMFWYRQQPGQSLTLIATANQGSEATYESGFVIDKFPISRPNLTFSTLTVSNMSPEDSSIYLCSVEEGRGSNYGYTFGSGTRLTVV.

The gene calls are TRBV28 and TRBJ1-2, with 7 positions matching TRBD1. V lost 5 bases to trimming and J lost 4 bases; unmatched junction nucleotides: 22. The V gene's germline CDR1 is MDHEN and CDR2 SYDVKM. This CDR3 is built from 19 residues. CDR3 in DNA: TGTGCCAGCAGTACCCAAGACAGGGTAAAGGGACTGGTGGGCTATGGCTACACCTTC. The encoded protein is CASSTQDRVKGLVGYGYTF.

This clone came up once. The chain has TRBV7-8 and TRBJ2-5, with TRBD1 matching over 7 bases. The CDR3 has 14 residues. J was trimmed by 2 bases and V by 1 base; bases with no gene match: 1. From germline, CDR1 is SGHVS and CDR2 FQNEAQ. CDR3 nucleotides: TGTGCCAGCAGCTTAGGGGGACAGCAAGAGACCCAGTACTTC. This translates into CASSLGGQQETQYF.

This clone was seen only a few times. The chain's CDR3 is CASSQRGADGYTF. The CDR3 region has the DNA TGTGCCAGCAGCCAACGGGGGGCGGATGGCTACACCTTC. The chain links TRBV7-2 to TRBJ1-2, with D perhaps matching TRBD1 (6 bases). This CDR3 region has 13 residues. CDR1 SGHTA and CDR2 FQGNSA come from the germline V gene. Deletions cut 5 bases from V and 6 bases from J, with 13 bases between.

This sequence joins TRBV5-1 and TRBJ2-7; TRBD1 matches 8 bases. V shed 2 bases, J shed 3 bases, and the junction held 7 bases outside the gene matches. CDR1 and CDR2 from the germline V gene are SGHRS and YFSETQ. The CDR3 has 15 amino acids. The CDR3 DNA follows: TGCGCCAGCAGCTTAAGGACAGGGCCCAACTACGAGCAGTACTTC. It encodes CASSLRTGPNYEQYF.

This sequence joins TRBV28 and TRBJ2-7; D is unclear. The germline V gene has CDR1 MDHEN and CDR2 SYDVKM. This CDR3 is 14 amino acids long. V shed 2 bases and J shed 9 bases, with 17 bases lying between them. CDR3 bases: TGTGCCAGCAGTTTACTGACACTGGGAACTCGGCAGTACTTC. Translation: CASSLLTLGTRQYF.

Turning to this clone: This could be a read error, since a much larger clone is one nucleotide away. The chain links TRBV28 to TRBJ2-7; unclear D gene. The CDR3 consists of 14 residues. Trimming cost V 2 bases and J 8 bases, with 16 bases left between them. CDR1 and CDR2 from the germline V gene are MDHEN and SYDVKM. The CDR3, as DNA: TGTGCCAGCAGTTTAATGAAGTTTTACAGCAAGCAGTACTTC. The encoded protein is CASSLMKFYSKQYF.

This clone was detected only a few times. The V gene is TRBV18, the J gene TRBJ1-2; 10 bases line up with TRBD1. The V segment lost 0 bases and the J segment 4 bases; nucleotides outside the gene matches: 2. CDR3 length: 15 amino acids. CDR1 KGHSH and CDR2 LQKENI come from the germline V gene. The CDR3 loop reads CASSPPGDRGYGYTF. CDR3 sequence (DNA): TGTGCCAGCTCACCACCGGGGGACAGGGGCTATGGCTACACCTTC. The variable domain in full, completed from reference TRBV18 and TRBJ1-2, reads NAGVMQNPRHLVRRRGQEARLRCSPMKGHSHVYWYRQLPEEGLKFMVYLQKENIIDESGMPKERFSAEFPKEGPSILRIQQVVRGDSAAYFCASSPPGDRGYGYTFGSGTRLTVV.

This clone was counted between two and nine times. The rearrangement uses TRBV18 and TRBJ2-5; D is uncertain. This CDR3 spans 14 amino acids. Germline V gene data show CDR1 as KGHSH and CDR2 as LQKENI. Trimming took off 4 bases at V and 1 base at J, with 10 bases between the two ends. The CDR3 DNA sequence: TGTGCCAGCTCACTACAGCGCTCCCAAGAGACCCAGTACTTC. Its protein product is CASSLQRSQETQYF.

Ten or more counts support this clone. The rearrangement uses TRBV6-1 and TRBJ2-1, with D possibly TRBD2 on 5 matching bases. V lost 8 bases and J lost 9, with 23 bases in between. Germline CDR1 and CDR2: MNHNS and SASEGT. There are 15 residues in the CDR3. The CDR3 DNA follows: TGTGCCAGCCGTAACCTGCCCTTTAGCGTCACTGAGCAGTTCTTC. Amino acids: CASRNLPFSVTEQFF.

V gene TRBV11-2 combines with J gene TRBJ2-5, with no clear D. The CDR3 runs to 14 residues. V was cut by 3 bases and J by 2 bases, with 10 bases left in between. Germline loops: CDR1 SGHAT, CDR2 FQNNGV. CDR3 nucleotide sequence: TGTGCCAGCAGCTTTCCTCAGGTTCAAGAGACCCAGTACTTC. It encodes CASSFPQVQETQYF.

On this clone: The same CDR3 also results from other DNA sequences found in this sample. The CDR3 reads CASSPTPSTDTQYF. The CDR3 DNA reads as TGTGCCAGCTCACCGACCCCTAGCACAGATACGCAGTATTTT. The chain joins TRBV18 to TRBJ2-3; D unresolved. Per the germline V gene, CDR1 is KGHSH and CDR2 is LQKENI. CDR3 length: 14 amino acids. V gave up 3 bases and J gave up 0 bases, with 7 bases separating them.

This chain links TRBV5-6 with TRBJ1-5; perhaps TRBD1 as D (6 bases). Germline values: CDR1 SGHDT, CDR2 YYEEEE. The ends were cut back, 4 bases at V and 6 bases at J, with 11 bases in the middle. The CDR3 is 13 residues long. The DNA for the CDR3 is TGTGCCAGCAGCCGGGGCAGGGGTCAGCCCCAGCATTTT. Translated, it gives CASSRGRGQPQHF.

The chain links TRBV9 to TRBJ2-1, with TRBD2 matching 9 bases. Germline CDR1 reads SGDLS; CDR2 reads YYNGEE. Trimming cost V 0 bases and J 6 bases; bases outside gene matches: 4. This CDR3 has 15 amino acids. The CDR3 loop reads CASSVGSGSFNEQFF. Written as DNA, the CDR3 is TGTGCCAGCAGCGTAGGTAGCGGGAGTTTCAATGAGCAGTTCTTC.

The table lists this clone with a count of one. This sample also contains other DNA sequences that code for the same CDR3. The rearrangement joins TRBV9 to TRBJ2-3, with D tentatively TRBD2 (5 bases). The CDR3 runs 15 residues. CDR1 is SGDLS, CDR2 YYNGEE, per germline. V gave up 0 bases and J gave up 0 bases, with 8 bases separating them. The CDR3 loop is CASSVAGGSTDTQYF. In DNA form, the CDR3 reads TGTGCCAGCAGCGTAGCTGGCGGGAGCACAGATACGCAGTATTTT. The full variable domain, with the rest looked up from reference TRBV9 and TRBJ2-3, is DSGVTQTPKHLITATGQRVTLRCSPRSGDLSVYWYQQSLDQGLQFLIQYYNGEERAKGNILERFSAQQFPDLHSELNLSSLELGDSALYFCASSVAGGSTDTQYFGPGTRLTVL.

A note on this clone: The identical CDR3 is also encoded by other nucleotide sequences in the sample. This rearrangement joins TRBV28 to TRBJ1-1; D is ambiguous. V shed 3 bases and J shed 1 base, with 12 bases lying between them. Germline values: CDR1 MDHEN, CDR2 SYDVKM. This CDR3 is 15 amino acids long. The CDR3, as DNA: TGTGCCAGCAGTTTGGGAGGACGGAGGAACACTGAAGCTTTCTTT. This codes for CASSLGGRRNTEAFF.

The chain employs TRBV5-1 and TRBJ2-5, with 8 bases aligning to TRBD2. Germline loops: CDR1 SGHRS, CDR2 YFSETQ. The J segment lost 0 bases and the V segment lost 0 bases, leaving 7 bases of the junction unmatched. The CDR3 runs to 17 residues. The CDR3 coding sequence is TGCGCCAGCAGCTTGGGAATCGGCGGGAGGAACCAAGAGACCCAGTACTTC. This translates into CASSLGIGGRNQETQYF. Complete variable domain (other parts from reference TRBV5-1 and TRBJ2-5): KAGVTQTPRYLIKTRGQQVTLSCSPISGHRSVSWYQQTPGQGLQFLFEYFSETQRNKGNFPGRFSGRQFSNSRSEMNVSTLELGDSALYLCASSLGIGGRNQETQYFGPGTRLLVL.

CDR3 nucleotides: TGTGCCAGCAGCTTGCGGCAGGCCTACGAGCAGTACTTC. This encodes CASSLRQAYEQYF. This chain uses TRBV5-5 with TRBJ2-7; D is undetermined. In germline, CDR1 is SGHKS, CDR2 YYEKEE (reference sequence). The CDR3 sequence is 13 residues long. Trimming stripped 1 base from V and 2 bases from J, with 7 bases between. The variable domain in full, with the rest retrieved from reference TRBV5-5 and TRBJ2-7, is DAGVTQSPTHLIKTRGQQVTLRCSPISGHKSVSWYQQVLGQGPQFIFQYYEKEERGRGNFPDRFSARQFPNYSSELNVNALLLGDSALYLCASSLRQAYEQYFGPGTRLTVT.

This clone showed up just once. The V and J genes are TRBV14 and TRBJ2-1, with 10 bases lining up with TRBD2. The CDR3 totals 14 residues. V trimming: 5 bases; J trimming: 8 bases; junction bases outside the gene matches: 6. Germline CDR1 reads SGHDN; CDR2 reads FVKESK. CDR3 amino acids: CASSFGTSEDEQFF. DNA of the CDR3: TGTGCCAGCAGCTTCGGGACTAGCGAGGATGAGCAGTTCTTC.

This clone was recorded once. This sequence joins TRBV30 and TRBJ2-6; tentative D call: TRBD1 (5 bases). The CDR3 contains 15 residues. V lost 2 bases to trimming and J lost 0 bases, with 8 bases between them. Germline V CDR1 and CDR2: GTSNPN, SVGIG (reference sequence). The CDR3, as DNA: TGTGCCTGGAGTACACAGGTCTCTGGGGCCAACGTCCTGACTTTC. This sequence encodes CAWSTQVSGANVLTF.

The V call is TRBV9, the J call TRBJ1-2; maybe TRBD1 (6 bases). Between the trimmed V and J ends, which lost 3 bases and 6 bases, there was a span of 27 bases. The germline CDR1 and CDR2 sequences are SGDLS and YYNGEE. The CDR3 covers 18 residues. CDR3: CASSAEPRGGLGSHGYTF. CDR3 coding DNA: TGTGCCAGCAGCGCCGAACCCAGGGGTGGCCTGGGATCCCATGGCTACACCTTC.